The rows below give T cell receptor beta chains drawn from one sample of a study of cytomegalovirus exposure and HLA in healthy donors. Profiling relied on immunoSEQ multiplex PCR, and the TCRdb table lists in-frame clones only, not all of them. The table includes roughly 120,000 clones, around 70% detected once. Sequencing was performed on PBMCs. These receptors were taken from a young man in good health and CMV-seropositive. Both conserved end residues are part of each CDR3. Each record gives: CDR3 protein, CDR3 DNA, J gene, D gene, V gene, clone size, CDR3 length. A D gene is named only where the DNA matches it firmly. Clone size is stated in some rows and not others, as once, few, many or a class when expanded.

cdr3_aa: CASSFTGGAYTGELFF
cdr3_nt: TGTGCCAGCAGTTTTACTGGGGGGGCCTACACCGGGGAGCTGTTTTTT
j_call: TRBJ2-2
d_call: NA
v_call: TRBV27
clone_size: NA
cdr3_length: 16

cdr3_aa: CASSFTVQGGLTEAFF
cdr3_nt: TGCGCCAGCAGCTTTACAGTACAGGGGGGACTGACTGAAGCTTTCTTT
j_call: TRBJ1-1
d_call: TRBD1
v_call: TRBV5-1
clone_size: few
cdr3_length: 16

cdr3_aa: CASSGYEAGELFF
cdr3_nt: TGTGCCAGCAGCGGATACGAGGCCGGGGAGCTGTTTTTT
j_call: TRBJ2-2
d_call: NA
v_call: TRBV6-5
clone_size: NA
cdr3_length: 13

cdr3_aa: CASTSDRGRIGETQYF
cdr3_nt: TGTGCCAGCACCTCTGACAGGGGGCGAATTGGAGAGACCCAGTACTTC
j_call: TRBJ2-5
d_call: TRBD1
v_call: TRBV28
clone_size: NA
cdr3_length: 16

cdr3_aa: CASSQGILSYGYTF
cdr3_nt: TGTGCCAGCAGCCAGGGGATCCTCTCCTACGGCTACACCTTC
j_call: TRBJ1-2
d_call: NA
v_call: TRBV6-5
clone_size: NA
cdr3_length: 14

cdr3_aa: CASSVAGTDTQYF
cdr3_nt: TGTGCCAGCAGCGTAGCCGGCACAGATACGCAGTATTTT
j_call: TRBJ2-3
d_call: NA
v_call: TRBV9
clone_size: NA
cdr3_length: 13

cdr3_aa: CASSSRTGGAYEQYF
cdr3_nt: TGTGCCAGCAGCTCCCGGACAGGGGGCGCGTACGAGCAGTACTTC
j_call: TRBJ2-7
d_call: TRBD1
v_call: TRBV28
clone_size: NA
cdr3_length: 15

cdr3_aa: CASISGGDNTEAFF
cdr3_nt: TGTGCCAGCATCTCGGGGGGGGATAACACTGAAGCTTTCTTT
j_call: TRBJ1-1
d_call: NA
v_call: TRBV6-1
clone_size: NA
cdr3_length: 14

cdr3_aa: CASSPGQGSPYEQYF
cdr3_nt: TGTGCCAGCTCACCCGGACAGGGGTCTCCCTACGAGCAGTACTTC
j_call: TRBJ2-7
d_call: TRBD1
v_call: TRBV18
clone_size: NA
cdr3_length: 15

cdr3_aa: CAGATGANYGYTF
cdr3_nt: TGTGCCGGGGCGACAGGGGCTAACTATGGCTACACCTTC
j_call: TRBJ1-2
d_call: TRBD1
v_call: TRBV28
clone_size: NA
cdr3_length: 13

cdr3_aa: CASSLLAGASGELFF
cdr3_nt: TGTGCCAGCAGTCTACTAGCGGGAGCTTCTGGGGAGCTGTTTTTT
j_call: TRBJ2-2
d_call: TRBD2
v_call: TRBV6-1
clone_size: NA
cdr3_length: 15

cdr3_aa: CASSLGGGMYAFF
cdr3_nt: TGCGCCAGCAGCTTGGGGGGAGGAATGTACGCTTTCTTT
j_call: TRBJ1-1
d_call: NA
v_call: TRBV5-1
clone_size: NA
cdr3_length: 13

cdr3_aa: CASSSTGGGNTIYF
cdr3_nt: TGTGCCAGCAGCTCCACAGGGGGCGGAAACACCATATATTTT
j_call: TRBJ1-3
d_call: TRBD1
v_call: TRBV9
clone_size: NA
cdr3_length: 14

cdr3_aa: CASSHPPGQVNYEQYF
cdr3_nt: TGTGCCAGCAGCCACCCCCCGGGACAGGTTAACTACGAGCAGTACTTC
j_call: TRBJ2-7
d_call: TRBD1
v_call: TRBV6-4
clone_size: few
cdr3_length: 16

cdr3_aa: CASKGAANYNEQFF
cdr3_nt: TGTGCCAGCAAGGGAGCGGCTAATTACAATGAGCAGTTCTTC
j_call: TRBJ2-1
d_call: NA
v_call: TRBV2
clone_size: few
cdr3_length: 14

cdr3_aa: CASSLEGFRANSPLHF
cdr3_nt: TGCGCCAGCAGCTTGGAGGGGTTTCGGGCCAATTCACCCCTCCACTTT
j_call: TRBJ1-6
d_call: NA
v_call: TRBV5-1
clone_size: NA
cdr3_length: 16

cdr3_aa: CASTTSYSANEQFF
cdr3_nt: TGTGCCAGCACCACTAGCTATTCGGCCAATGAGCAGTTCTTC
j_call: TRBJ2-1
d_call: NA
v_call: TRBV13
clone_size: NA
cdr3_length: 14

cdr3_aa: CASSPTGGASYEQYF
cdr3_nt: TGTGCCAGCTCACCGACAGGGGGGGCCTCCTACGAGCAGTACTTC
j_call: TRBJ2-7
d_call: TRBD1
v_call: TRBV18
clone_size: NA
cdr3_length: 15

cdr3_aa: CASSGLDTQYF
cdr3_nt: TGTGCCAGCAGCGGTCTGGATACGCAGTATTTT
j_call: TRBJ2-3
d_call: NA
v_call: TRBV9
clone_size: NA
cdr3_length: 11

cdr3_aa: CASSGWEGQSYNEQFF
cdr3_nt: TGTGCCAGCAGTGGGTGGGAGGGGCAATCCTACAATGAGCAGTTCTTC
j_call: TRBJ2-1
d_call: TRBD2
v_call: TRBV28
clone_size: few
cdr3_length: 16

cdr3_aa: CASSIRQGRGKLFF
cdr3_nt: TGTGCCAGCAGTATCCGACAGGGGAGGGGGAAACTGTTTTTT
j_call: TRBJ1-4
d_call: TRBD1
v_call: TRBV27
clone_size: NA
cdr3_length: 14

cdr3_aa: CASSPEGTYNEQFF
cdr3_nt: TGTGCCAGCAGCCCAGAGGGAACCTACAATGAGCAGTTCTTC
j_call: TRBJ2-1
d_call: NA
v_call: TRBV7-3
clone_size: NA
cdr3_length: 14

cdr3_aa: CASSLSRALLETEAFF
cdr3_nt: TGTGCCAGCAGCTTATCCAGGGCGCTATTGGAGACTGAAGCTTTCTTT
j_call: TRBJ1-1
d_call: NA
v_call: TRBV7-9
clone_size: few
cdr3_length: 16

cdr3_aa: CASSPRGSTYEQYF
cdr3_nt: TGTGCCAGCTCACCCCGGGGGTCGACCTACGAGCAGTACTTC
j_call: TRBJ2-7
d_call: NA
v_call: TRBV18
clone_size: once
cdr3_length: 14

cdr3_aa: CASSFTSSSYEQYF
cdr3_nt: TGTGCCAGCAGTTTTACATCAAGCTCCTACGAGCAGTACTTC
j_call: TRBJ2-7
d_call: NA
v_call: TRBV7-9
clone_size: NA
cdr3_length: 14

cdr3_aa: CAIGGGTNTEAFF
cdr3_nt: TGTGCCATCGGGGGGGGGACTAACACTGAAGCTTTCTTT
j_call: TRBJ1-1
d_call: NA
v_call: TRBV10-3
clone_size: few
cdr3_length: 13

cdr3_aa: CASSLGQGTIFGEQYF
cdr3_nt: TGTGCCAGCAGCTTGGGACAGGGGACAATTTTTGGCGAGCAGTACTTC
j_call: TRBJ2-7
d_call: TRBD1
v_call: TRBV7-9
clone_size: NA
cdr3_length: 16

cdr3_aa: CASSKTSGTYEQYF
cdr3_nt: TGTGCCAGCAGTAAAACTAGCGGGACCTACGAGCAGTACTTC
j_call: TRBJ2-7
d_call: TRBD2
v_call: TRBV9
clone_size: NA
cdr3_length: 14

cdr3_aa: CSSSLAGGGTEAFF
cdr3_nt: TGTTCCAGCAGCTTAGCCGGGGGGGGCACTGAAGCTTTCTTT
j_call: TRBJ1-1
d_call: NA
v_call: TRBV7-9
clone_size: NA
cdr3_length: 14

cdr3_aa: CAISERAGIGYTF
cdr3_nt: TGTGCCATCAGTGAGAGGGCAGGGATTGGCTACACCTTC
j_call: TRBJ1-2
d_call: NA
v_call: TRBV10-3
clone_size: NA
cdr3_length: 13

cdr3_aa: CASSEYSGRLHNEQFF
cdr3_nt: TGCGCCAGCAGTGAGTATAGCGGGAGATTACACAATGAGCAGTTCTTC
j_call: TRBJ2-1
d_call: TRBD2
v_call: TRBV10-2
clone_size: NA
cdr3_length: 16

cdr3_aa: CASSPSRGSGLYEQYF
cdr3_nt: TGTGCCAGCAGCCCCTCCCGGGGTAGCGGACTTTACGAGCAGTACTTC
j_call: TRBJ2-7
d_call: NA
v_call: TRBV11-2
clone_size: NA
cdr3_length: 16

cdr3_aa: CASRGLAEQFF
cdr3_nt: TGTGCCAGCAGAGGACTAGCGGAGCAGTTCTTC
j_call: TRBJ2-1
d_call: TRBD2
v_call: TRBV2
clone_size: NA
cdr3_length: 11

cdr3_aa: CASSQDLAGGGWTDTQYF
cdr3_nt: TGCGCCAGCAGCCAAGACCTGGCGGGAGGGGGGTGGACAGATACGCAGTATTTT
j_call: TRBJ2-3
d_call: TRBD2
v_call: TRBV4-3
clone_size: NA
cdr3_length: 18

cdr3_aa: CASSGTWDIVKRDTQYF
cdr3_nt: TGTGCCAGCAGCGGAACATGGGACATCGTAAAGAGGGATACGCAGTATTTT
j_call: TRBJ2-3
d_call: NA
v_call: TRBV9
clone_size: NA
cdr3_length: 17

cdr3_aa: CASRDRDRVGYGYTF
cdr3_nt: TGTGCCAGCAGAGATCGGGACAGAGTCGGCTATGGCTACACCTTC
j_call: TRBJ1-2
d_call: TRBD1
v_call: TRBV7-2
clone_size: NA
cdr3_length: 15

cdr3_aa: CASSLVTSGSHEQYF
cdr3_nt: TGTGCCAGTAGTCTAGTGACTAGCGGGAGCCACGAGCAGTACTTC
j_call: TRBJ2-7
d_call: TRBD2
v_call: TRBV19
clone_size: NA
cdr3_length: 15

cdr3_aa: CASSDTSVGYEQYF
cdr3_nt: TGTGCCAGCAGTGATACTAGTGTCGGCTACGAGCAGTACTTC
j_call: TRBJ2-7
d_call: NA
v_call: TRBV2
clone_size: NA
cdr3_length: 14

cdr3_aa: CASSESTGGNQPQHF
cdr3_nt: TGTGCCAGCAGTGAATCGACAGGGGGCAATCAGCCCCAGCATTTT
j_call: TRBJ1-5
d_call: TRBD1
v_call: TRBV6-4
clone_size: NA
cdr3_length: 15

cdr3_aa: CASSEARGQETQYF
cdr3_nt: TGTGCCAGCAGTGAAGCGCGGGGGCAAGAGACCCAGTACTTC
j_call: TRBJ2-5
d_call: TRBD2
v_call: TRBV2
clone_size: NA
cdr3_length: 14

cdr3_aa: CASSLEVDTEAFF
cdr3_nt: TGCGCCAGCAGCTTAGAGGTAGACACTGAAGCTTTCTTT
j_call: TRBJ1-1
d_call: NA
v_call: TRBV5-1
clone_size: NA
cdr3_length: 13

cdr3_aa: CASSSGTGGRVSYF
cdr3_nt: TGTGCCAGCAGTTCCGGGACAGGGGGCAGGGTTTCGTACTTC
j_call: TRBJ2-5
d_call: TRBD1
v_call: TRBV28
clone_size: few
cdr3_length: 14

cdr3_aa: CASSYDRNSGNTIYF
cdr3_nt: TGCGCCAGCAGCTACGACAGGAACTCTGGAAACACCATATATTTT
j_call: TRBJ1-3
d_call: NA
v_call: TRBV5-1
clone_size: NA
cdr3_length: 15

cdr3_aa: CASSQPGQPLEQFF
cdr3_nt: TGCGCCAGCAGCCAGCCCGGACAGCCTCTGGAGCAGTTCTTC
j_call: TRBJ2-1
d_call: NA
v_call: TRBV4-3
clone_size: NA
cdr3_length: 14

cdr3_aa: CASSSGAGNQPQHF
cdr3_nt: TGCGCCAGCAGCTCAGGGGCTGGCAATCAGCCCCAGCATTTT
j_call: TRBJ1-5
d_call: NA
v_call: TRBV5-1
clone_size: few
cdr3_length: 14

cdr3_aa: CASSGTGVDTQYF
cdr3_nt: TGTGCCAGCAGTGGGACAGGGGTAGATACGCAGTATTTT
j_call: TRBJ2-3
d_call: TRBD1
v_call: TRBV2
clone_size: NA
cdr3_length: 13

cdr3_aa: CASSLTANTGELFF
cdr3_nt: TGTGCTAGCAGTCTTACAGCGAACACCGGGGAGCTGTTTTTT
j_call: TRBJ2-2
d_call: NA
v_call: TRBV7-7
clone_size: NA
cdr3_length: 14

cdr3_aa: CASSLQGATYEQYF
cdr3_nt: TGTGCCAGCAGCCTACAGGGGGCCACCTACGAGCAGTACTTC
j_call: TRBJ2-7
d_call: TRBD1
v_call: TRBV7-2
clone_size: NA
cdr3_length: 14

cdr3_aa: CASSQTRAVNQPQHF
cdr3_nt: TGCGCCAGCAGTCAAACCAGGGCAGTTAATCAGCCCCAGCATTTT
j_call: TRBJ1-5
d_call: NA
v_call: TRBV23-1
clone_size: NA
cdr3_length: 15